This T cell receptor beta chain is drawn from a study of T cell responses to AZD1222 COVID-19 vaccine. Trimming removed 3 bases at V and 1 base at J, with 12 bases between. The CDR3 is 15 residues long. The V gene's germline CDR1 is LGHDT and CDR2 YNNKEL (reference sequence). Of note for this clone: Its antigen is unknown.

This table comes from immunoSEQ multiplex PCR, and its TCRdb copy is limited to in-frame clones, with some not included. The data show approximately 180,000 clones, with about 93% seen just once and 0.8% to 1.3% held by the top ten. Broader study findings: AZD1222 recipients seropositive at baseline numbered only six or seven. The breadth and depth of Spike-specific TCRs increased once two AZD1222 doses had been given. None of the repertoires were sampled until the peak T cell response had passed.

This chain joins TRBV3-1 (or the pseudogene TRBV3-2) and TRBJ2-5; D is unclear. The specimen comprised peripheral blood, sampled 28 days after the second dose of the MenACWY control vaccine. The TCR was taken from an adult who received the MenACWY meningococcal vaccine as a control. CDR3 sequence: CASSQWAAGQETQYF. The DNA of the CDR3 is TGTGCCAGCAGCCAGTGGGCAGCAGGCCAAGAGACCCAGTACTTC.